This TCR beta chain was obtained from a study of shared clonotypes between healthy human individuals. Study at large: The donor pool was made up of two women and three men aged 18 to 49.

The study drew its donors from healthy HIV-negative adults without recent acute infections or vaccinations. The run depth of the assay was deep. Ten immunoSEQ deep assay plates were used by the authors to sequence unsorted PBMC DNA. The assay was immunoSEQ multiplex PCR, and TCRdb's table has in-frame clones only and misses some. The table has around 500,000 clones, around 80% seen once. On this clone: It is likely a read error: a sequence one base away is far more abundant.

CDR3 length equals 15 residues. Between the trimmed V and J ends, which lost 2 bases and 4 bases, there was a span of 11 bases. Germline values: CDR1 MGHDK, CDR2 SYGVNS. The sample taken for sequencing was PBMCs. This clonotype was sampled from a middle-aged woman in good health. Some clones in this sample may be carry-over from other donors' samples. This chain uses TRBV25-1 with TRBJ2-2; D could derive from TRBD1 or TRBD2 (5 bases each). The CDR3 DNA reads TGTGCCAGCAGTGAAGGGGCAGGGAGCACCGGGGAGCTGTTTTTT. This codes for CASSEGAGSTGELFF.